This passage covers 4 T cell receptor beta chains from one sample sequenced in a study of T cells after yellow fever vaccination. TCRdb analysed the 5' RACE reads with MiXCR anew, one entry per CDR3 protein. This sample carries 510,000 or so distinct CDR3 sequences, 15% to 20% of them seen once, and the ten largest clones take roughly 13%. Sequences were derived from PBMCs, sampled 15 days after the yellow fever booster vaccination. The receptors originated from a man aged 25-45 years who received the YFV17D yellow fever vaccine.

The table lists this clonotype with a few counts. This chain joins TRBV12-3 or TRBV12-4 and TRBJ2-7; D is undetermined. The CDR3 consists of 16 residues. V lost 6 bases, J lost 2 bases, and 20 bases lay in between. CDR3 in amino acids: CASSLGSPRATYEQYF. DNA of the CDR3: TGTGCCAGCAGCCTGGGTTCTCCCCGGGCGACCTACGAGCAGTACTTC.

The chain couples TRBV7-8 to TRBJ2-1, with no clear D. This CDR3 spans 15 amino acids. Germline CDR1 SGHVS, CDR2 FQNEAQ. Deletions cut 2 bases from V and 2 bases from J, with 10 bases between. CDR3: CASSLLGLAYNEQFF. The CDR3 DNA reads TGTGCCAGCAGCTTATTGGGCTTAGCCTACAATGAGCAGTTCTTC.

The chain recombines TRBV14 with TRBJ1-2, with no clear D. CDR1 is SGHDN and CDR2 is FVKESK in the germline V gene. Trimming took off 1 base at V and 3 bases at J, with 9 bases between the two ends. CDR3 length: 14 residues. The CDR3 DNA reads TGTGCCAGCAGCCAAGTTGGGGAAGACTATGGCTACACCTTC. It is translated as CASSQVGEDYGYTF.

This clonotype has more than one count but fewer than ten. The J gene is TRBJ2-2, the V gene TRBV20-1; D gene unclear. The CDR3 runs 13 residues. CDR1 is DFQATT, CDR2 SNEGSKA, per germline (reference sequence). V was trimmed by 5 bases and J by 0 bases, leaving 7 bases between them. The CDR3 bases are TGCAGTGCTGGCCGACCGAACACCGGGGAGCTGTTTTTT. Protein product: CSAGRPNTGELFF.